This T cell receptor (beta chain) derives from a study of regulatory T cells in long-lasting Graves disease. Study-wide findings and caveats: Persistent disease was characterized by preferential usage of TRBV28, TRBJ1-2 and TRBJ2-5. Small sample size may have lowered accuracy.

This clonotype has at least ten counts. Its antigen is as yet unknown. Building of the TCR beta libraries involved iRepertoire HTBI primers and Arm-PCR of CDR3 regions. Using its own MiXCR run on the multiplex PCR reads, TCRdb lists one record per CDR3 protein. The sample lists 500,000 or so distinct CDR3 sequences; around 13% were seen once. With 6 bases clipped from V and 6 bases from J, the junction kept 6 bases outside the gene matches. This CDR3 region has 13 residues. Germline V gene lookup returns CDR1 DFQATT and CDR2 SNEGSKA (reference sequence). Regarding time point: newly diagnosed GD, antithyroid drugs for less than 3 months. Generation of the TCR library employed RNA extracted from PBMCs. The same sample was also studied in work on T cells in Graves' hyperthyroidism and ophthalmopathy. That source adds: Subjects aged 18 to 65 presented with newly diagnosed hyperthyroidism of less than 2 months' duration. Progression to ophthalmopathy was predicted a median of approximately seven months early.

The clonotype comes from a woman aged 45-65 years with Graves disease. Source: peripheral blood mononuclear cells (PBMCs), taken at new diagnosis, from a patient treated with antithyroid drugs. The chain links TRBV20-1 to TRBJ2-3; TRBD1 matches 10 bases. In nucleotides, the CDR3 is TGCAGTGCGCGACAGGGACAGGGGGATACGCAGTATTTT. Its translation: CSARQGQGDTQYF.